This entry features one T cell receptor (beta chain) sequence. Its antigen is still unknown. The observed sequence ends 3 residues before the CDR3 terminus, with the missing tail filled in from the germline J gene. This sample was included in a study of T cells in women clearing cervical HPV infection. Across the whole study: Case blood drawn at lesion detection; control blood after infection cleared. With HLA typing for only a few women, HLA confounding remains possible. Whole-study findings and limits: Repertoire richness, not evenness, was significantly elevated in CIN3+ cases versus controls. Effector/memory and HPV-specific T cells were not isolated, and association timing is unknown.

Sequencing used immunoSEQ multiplex PCR; TCRdb keeps in-frame clones, though not all of them. The listing contains roughly 30,000 clones. Trimming at V came to 4 bases and at J to 1 base, leaving 10 bases not matched to a gene. The CDR3 loop spans 17 amino acids. The germline gives CDR1 KGHSH, CDR2 LQKENI. The chain joins TRBV18 to TRBJ2-7; 10 bases line up with TRBD2. Sample: blood buffy coat. The clonotype originates from a woman between 18 and 69 years old with a cervical HPV16 infection that either progressed to CIN3+ or cleared (not recorded which). The CDR3 loop reads CASSLRASGGISYEQYF. The covered CDR3 bases are TGTGCCAGCTCACTCCGGGCTAGCGGGGGTATTTCCTACGAG. The variable domain in full, with the rest retrieved from reference TRBV18 and TRBJ2-7, is NAGVMQNPRHLVRRRGQEARLRCSPMKGHSHVYWYRQLPEEGLKFMVYLQKENIIDESGMPKERFSAEFPKEGPSILRIQQVVRGDSAAYFCASSLRASGGISYEQYFGPGTRLTVT.